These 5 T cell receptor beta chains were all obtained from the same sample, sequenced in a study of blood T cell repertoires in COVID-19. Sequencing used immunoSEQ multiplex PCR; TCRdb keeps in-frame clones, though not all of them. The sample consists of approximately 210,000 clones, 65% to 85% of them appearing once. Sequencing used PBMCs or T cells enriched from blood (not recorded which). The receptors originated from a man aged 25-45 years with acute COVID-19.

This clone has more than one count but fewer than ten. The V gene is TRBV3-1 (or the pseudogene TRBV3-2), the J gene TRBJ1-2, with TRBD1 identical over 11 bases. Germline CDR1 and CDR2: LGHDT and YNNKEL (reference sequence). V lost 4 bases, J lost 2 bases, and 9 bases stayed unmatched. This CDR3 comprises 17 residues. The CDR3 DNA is TGTGCCAGCAGCCGCGGACAGGGGGCACGCTTCAACTATGGCTACACCTTC. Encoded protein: CASSRGQGARFNYGYTF.

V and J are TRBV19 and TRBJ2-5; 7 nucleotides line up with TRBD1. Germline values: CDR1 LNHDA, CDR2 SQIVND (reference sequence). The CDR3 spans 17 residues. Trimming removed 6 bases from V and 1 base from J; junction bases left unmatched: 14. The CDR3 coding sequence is TGTGCCAGTAGATTCCGAACAGGGGCTGGCACCCAAGAGACCCAGTACTTC. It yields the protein CASRFRTGAGTQETQYF.

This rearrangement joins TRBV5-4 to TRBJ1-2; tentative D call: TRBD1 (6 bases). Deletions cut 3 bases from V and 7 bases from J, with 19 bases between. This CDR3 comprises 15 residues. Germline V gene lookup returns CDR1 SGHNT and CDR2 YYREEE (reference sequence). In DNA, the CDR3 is TGTGCCAGCAGCTGGACTCCGGGACAAGGTGGTGGCTACACCTTC. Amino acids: CASSWTPGQGGGYTF.

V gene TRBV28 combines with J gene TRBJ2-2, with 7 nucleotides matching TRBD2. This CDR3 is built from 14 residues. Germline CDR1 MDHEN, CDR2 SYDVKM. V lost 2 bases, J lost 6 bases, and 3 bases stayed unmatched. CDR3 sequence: CASSLREDAGELFF. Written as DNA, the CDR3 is TGTGCCAGCAGTTTACGGGAGGACGCCGGGGAGCTGTTTTTT.

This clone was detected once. The CDR3 bases are TGTGCCAGTACCCAAAGCTGGGCCCCCAATCAGCCCCAGCATTTT. Protein: CASTQSWAPNQPQHF. The chain has TRBV19 and TRBJ1-5, with D unclear. The CDR3 runs 15 residues. The germline gives CDR1 LNHDA, CDR2 SQIVND (reference sequence). The V gene lost 7 bases and the J gene lost 3 bases, with 16 bases spanning the gap.